These T cell receptor beta chains were read from a single sample in a study of early T cells in non-severe SARS-CoV-2 infection. TCRdb used MiXCR to reprocess the 5' RACE reads, holding one entry per CDR3 protein. In the table there are some 63,000 distinct CDR3 sequences, over 10% of which are singletons. What was sequenced was whole blood. These receptor sequences come from an adult who was a healthcare worker with PCR-confirmed SARS-CoV-2 infection or an uninfected control (not recorded which). Each CDR3 is given with its conserved first and last residue. Fields, in order: J gene, D gene, V gene, clone size, CDR3 protein, CDR3 DNA. The D gene is left open where the match is weak. For some rows the clone size is stated as once, few or many, or as a class when expanded; others skip it.

TRBJ2-1	NA	TRBV25-1	many	CASIDVGIKFF	TGTGCCAGCATTGACGTAGGGATCAAGTTCTTC
TRBJ2-1	NA	TRBV20-1	NA	CSVPGPISHNEQFF	TGCAGTGTACCGGGACCCATCTCCCACAATGAGCAGTTCTTC
TRBJ2-3	NA	TRBV29-1	few	CSVDLGGTVGTDTQYF	TGCAGCGTTGATCTCGGAGGGACCGTCGGCACAGATACGCAGTATTTT
TRBJ2-1	NA	TRBV7-3	many	CASSLTGGYEQFF	TGTGCCAGCAGCTTAACGGGCGGGTATGAGCAGTTCTTC
TRBJ2-3	NA	TRBV7-9	many	CASSRDTDTQYF	TGTGCCAGCAGCCGGGATACAGATACGCAGTATTTT
TRBJ2-5	TRBD2	TRBV5-4	NA	CASSRLAGQETQYF	TGTGCCAGCAGCCGGTTAGCGGGGCAAGAGACCCAGTACTTC
TRBJ2-1	TRBD2	TRBV23-1	few	CASIPLSGGTNEQFF	TGCGCCAGCATCCCCCTCTCGGGGGGTACCAATGAGCAGTTCTTC
TRBJ2-1	NA	TRBV20-1	many	CSARGFRDPLSPFF	TGCAGTGCTAGAGGGTTTCGGGATCCCCTCTCTCCGTTCTTC
TRBJ2-3	NA	TRBV14	once	CASSHRRPTCTDTQYF	TGTGCCAGCAGCCATAGAAGGCCAACCTGCACAGATACGCAGTATTTT
TRBJ2-1	NA	TRBV29-1	few	CSVRDTSYNEQFF	TGCAGCGTTCGAGATACCTCCTACAATGAGCAGTTCTTC
TRBJ2-4	NA	TRBV18	NA	CASSPPVTSKAKNIQYF	TGTGCCAGCTCACCCCCCGTAACGTCTAAAGCCAAAAACATTCAGTACTTC
TRBJ1-1	NA	TRBV6-1	NA	CASEGESTEAFF	TGTGCCAGCGAGGGCGAGAGCACTGAAGCTTTCTTT
TRBJ2-7	NA	TRBV20-1	few	CSAVEISSYEQYF	TGCAGTGCGGTAGAAATAAGCTCCTACGAGCAGTACTTC
TRBJ2-2	TRBD2	TRBV3-1	many	CASSQDPRGVSNTGELFF	TGTGCCAGCAGCCAAGATCCGCGGGGGGTGTCGAACACCGGGGAGCTGTTTTTT
TRBJ2-3	NA	TRBV6-5	many	CASSRGGVAVDTQYF	TGTGCCAGCAGTCGCGGCGGTGTCGCAGTAGATACGCAGTATTTT
TRBJ2-2	NA	TRBV9	many	CASSAFDTGELFF	TGTGCCAGCAGCGCTTTCGACACCGGGGAGCTGTTTTTT
TRBJ1-1	NA	TRBV20-1	few	CSPWNGMNTEAFF	TGCAGTCCCTGGAACGGCATGAACACTGAAGCTTTCTTT
TRBJ2-5	TRBD1	TRBV20-1	NA	CSAIAGTGDGTQYF	TGCAGTGCAATCGCCGGGACAGGGGATGGGACCCAGTACTTC
TRBJ2-7	NA	TRBV12-3/TRBV12-4	many	CASRYSYEQYF	TGTGCCAGCAGGTACTCCTACGAGCAGTACTTC
TRBJ2-7	NA	TRBV4-2	many	CASSQEGGRGSYEQYF	TGTGCCAGCAGCCAGGAGGGGGGGCGGGGATCCTACGAGCAGTACTTC
TRBJ2-3	NA	TRBV7-3	many	CASSQLTMSTQYF	TGTGCCAGCAGCCAGCTAACGATGTCGACGCAGTATTTT
TRBJ2-1	TRBD2	TRBV5-4	many	CASSLVAGGYNEQFF	TGTGCCAGCAGCTTGGTAGCGGGGGGATACAATGAGCAGTTCTTC
TRBJ1-1	NA	TRBV10-3	NA	CAISETGLEDTEAFF	TGTGCCATCAGTGAAACAGGCCTTGAGGACACTGAAGCTTTCTTT
TRBJ1-6	NA	TRBV6-5	NA	CASSYSHGGRIPNSPLHF	TGTGCCAGCAGTTACTCCCACGGGGGGCGGATCCCAAATTCACCCCTCCACTTT
TRBJ2-3	TRBD2	TRBV12-3/TRBV12-4	many	CASSPLAGAGSDTQYF	TGTGCCAGCAGTCCGTTAGCGGGGGCGGGTTCAGATACGCAGTATTTT
TRBJ2-1	TRBD1	TRBV11-2	few	CASSQAGTGNDEQFF	TGTGCCAGCAGCCAAGCCGGGACAGGGAACGATGAGCAGTTCTTC
TRBJ2-5	NA	TRBV12-5	few	CASGWGETQYF	TGTGCTAGTGGTTGGGGGGAGACCCAGTACTTC
TRBJ2-1	NA	TRBV13	many	CASQQGGGGNEQFF	TGTGCCAGCCAGCAGGGAGGAGGGGGCAATGAGCAGTTCTTC
TRBJ2-7	TRBD2	TRBV10-3	many	CAISESKLAGGLEQYF	TGTGCCATCAGTGAGTCGAAGCTAGCGGGGGGGCTCGAGCAGTACTTC
TRBJ2-7	NA	TRBV4-3	medium-sized	CASSQGTGTYEQYF	TGCGCCAGCAGCCAAGGTACGGGAACCTACGAGCAGTACTTC
TRBJ1-5	NA	TRBV19	NA	CASTSAANSNQPQHF	TGTGCCAGTACGTCGGCAGCGAATAGCAATCAGCCCCAGCATTTT
TRBJ1-4	TRBD1	TRBV4-1	many	CASSNRGQGSEKLFF	TGCGCCAGCAGCAACAGGGGACAGGGGTCTGAAAAACTGTTTTTT
TRBJ1-1	NA	TRBV13	many	CASSPPGSEVFF	TGTGCCAGCAGCCCACCCGGGAGCGAAGTTTTCTTT
TRBJ2-3	NA	TRBV15	many	CATSSGVVLATDTQYF	TGTGCCACCAGCAGTGGGGTAGTTTTAGCCACAGATACGCAGTATTTT
TRBJ1-3	NA	TRBV7-6	many	CASSLGTAFSGNTIYF	TGTGCCAGCAGCTTGGGTACAGCGTTCTCTGGAAACACCATATATTTT
TRBJ1-5	NA	TRBV1	few	CTSSADGDQPQHF	TGCACCAGCAGCGCCGACGGGGATCAGCCCCAGCATTTT
TRBJ2-7	TRBD2	TRBV27	NA	CASSPDLLAASYEQYF	TGTGCCAGCAGCCCCGACTTACTAGCGGCCTCCTACGAGCAGTACTTC
TRBJ2-7	TRBD2	TRBV13	few	CASSLRSSGREKESYEQYF	TGTGCCAGCAGCTTACGGTCTAGCGGGAGGGAAAAAGAGTCCTACGAGCAGTACTTC
TRBJ1-1	NA	TRBV9	NA	CASSVEGRVNTEAFF	TGTGCCAGCAGCGTAGAGGGCAGGGTGAACACTGAAGCTTTCTTT
TRBJ2-7	TRBD2	TRBV7-9	many	CASSSGTRVYEQYF	TGTGCCAGCAGCTCCGGGACTAGGGTATACGAGCAGTACTTC
TRBJ1-2	NA	TRBV7-2	few	CASSLGQGPSYGYTF	TGTGCCAGCAGCTTAGGGCAGGGCCCCTCCTATGGCTACACCTTC
TRBJ2-7	NA	TRBV5-1	NA	CASRSDGIYEQYF	TGCGCCAGCAGGAGTGACGGGATCTACGAGCAGTACTTC
TRBJ2-1	TRBD1	TRBV7-8	NA	CASSRDRSSYNEQFF	TGTGCCAGCAGCCGGGACAGGTCATCCTACAATGAGCAGTTCTTC
TRBJ1-2	NA	TRBV19	many	CASTPYQGGTSNYGYTF	TGTGCCAGTACCCCTTACCAGGGTGGCACCAGTAACTATGGCTACACCTTC
TRBJ2-3	TRBD1	TRBV7-2	many	CASSWDRRTDTQYF	TGTGCCAGCAGCTGGGACAGGCGCACAGATACGCAGTATTTT
TRBJ2-1	NA	TRBV30	few	CAWRNGHIYNEQFF	TGTGCCTGGAGAAACGGCCACATCTACAATGAGCAGTTCTTC
TRBJ2-3	NA	TRBV3-1	few	CASSQEGLGDTQYF	TGTGCCAGCAGCCAAGAAGGACTCGGAGATACGCAGTATTTT
TRBJ1-4	NA	TRBV12-3/TRBV12-4	NA	CASSPRANEKLFF	TGTGCCAGCAGCCCGAGGGCTAATGAAAAACTGTTTTTT
TRBJ2-7	TRBD2	TRBV7-2	many	CASSLDGGSSSYEQYF	TGTGCCAGCAGCTTAGACGGGGGGTCTAGCTCCTACGAGCAGTACTTC
TRBJ2-3	TRBD2	TRBV5-6	NA	CASSLERGPTDTQYF	TGTGCCAGCAGCTTGGAGCGGGGGCCCACAGATACGCAGTATTTT
TRBJ1-1	NA	TRBV20-1	NA	CSASDSLNTEAFF	TGCAGTGCTAGCGACAGCTTGAACACTGAAGCTTTCTTT
TRBJ2-7	NA	TRBV5-3	NA	CARNLGGRDEQYF	TGTGCCAGAAACTTGGGGGGCCGAGACGAGCAGTACTTC
TRBJ2-5	TRBD1	TRBV29-1	NA	CSVEGQGAVETQYF	TGCAGCGTTGAGGGGCAGGGGGCGGTCGAGACCCAGTACTTC
TRBJ2-5	NA	TRBV4-2	many	CASSQVTEKETQYF	TGTGCCAGCAGCCAAGTAACAGAAAAAGAGACCCAGTACTTC